This T cell receptor (beta chain) was documented in a study of T cells in Graves' hyperthyroidism and ophthalmopathy. In this sample, this clonotype turned up many times. V was clipped by 2 bases and J by 12 bases, with 8 bases between them. The germline V gene encodes CDR1 MDHEN and CDR2 SYDVKM. The CDR3 totals 11 residues. Regions amplified from RNA transcripts were the TCR beta CDR3 regions. A set of HTBI primers served as the primers for a first-round RT-PCR of the TCR CDR3. TCRdb reprocessed the multiplex PCR reads with MiXCR, giving one entry per CDR3 protein. The sample contains approximately 320,000 distinct CDR3 sequences, roughly 15% of which appear only once.

This receptor was taken from a man aged 30 to 45 with Graves' hyperthyroidism. The chain is built from TRBV28 and TRBJ2-1; D perhaps matches TRBD2 (5 bases). The source material was blood. CDR3: CASSLGGRQFF. CDR3 nucleotides: TGTGCCAGCAGTTTAGGAGGCCGGCAGTTCTTC.